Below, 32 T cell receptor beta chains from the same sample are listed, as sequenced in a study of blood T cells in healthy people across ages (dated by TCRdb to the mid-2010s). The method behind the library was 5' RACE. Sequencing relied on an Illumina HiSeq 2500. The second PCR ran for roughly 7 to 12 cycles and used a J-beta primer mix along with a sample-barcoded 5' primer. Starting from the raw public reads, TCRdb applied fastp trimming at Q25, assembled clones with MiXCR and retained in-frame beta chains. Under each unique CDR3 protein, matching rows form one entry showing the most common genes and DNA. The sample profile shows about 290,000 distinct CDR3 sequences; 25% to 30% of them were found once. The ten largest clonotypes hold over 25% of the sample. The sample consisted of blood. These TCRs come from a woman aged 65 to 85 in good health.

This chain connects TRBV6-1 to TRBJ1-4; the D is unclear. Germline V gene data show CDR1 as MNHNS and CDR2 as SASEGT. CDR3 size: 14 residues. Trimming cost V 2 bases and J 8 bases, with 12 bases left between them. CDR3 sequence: CASSEMGSREKLFF. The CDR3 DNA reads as TGTGCCAGCAGTGAAATGGGTTCGCGAGAAAAACTGTTTTTT.

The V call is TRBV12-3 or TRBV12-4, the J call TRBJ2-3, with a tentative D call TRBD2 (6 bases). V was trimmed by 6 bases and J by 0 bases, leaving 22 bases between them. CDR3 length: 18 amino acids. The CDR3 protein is CASRPDRSSDTSTDTQYF. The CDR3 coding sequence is TGTGCCAGCAGACCCGACCGATCTAGCGACACTAGCACAGATACGCAGTATTTT.

In nucleotides, the CDR3 is TGTGCCAGCTTATTTCGCCTTGTCCGGGGGGAAGAGACCCAGTACTTC. Translating gives CASLFRLVRGEETQYF. V is TRBV6-4 and J is TRBJ2-5; 7 bases align to TRBD2. The CDR3 covers 16 residues. V gave up 8 bases and J gave up 3 bases; unmatched junction bases: 15. CDR1 MRHNA and CDR2 SNTAGT come from the germline V gene.

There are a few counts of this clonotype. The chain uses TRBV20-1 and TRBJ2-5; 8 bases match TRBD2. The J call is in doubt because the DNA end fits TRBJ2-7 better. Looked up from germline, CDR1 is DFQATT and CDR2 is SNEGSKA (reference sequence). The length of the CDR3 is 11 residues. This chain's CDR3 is CSAQRGYEQYF. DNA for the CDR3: TGCAGTGCTCAGCGGGGGTACGAGCAGTACTTC.

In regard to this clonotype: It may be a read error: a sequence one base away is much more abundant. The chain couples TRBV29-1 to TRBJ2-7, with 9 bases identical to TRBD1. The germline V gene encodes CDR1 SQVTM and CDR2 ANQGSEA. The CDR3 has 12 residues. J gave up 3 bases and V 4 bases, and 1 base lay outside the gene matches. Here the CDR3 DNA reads TGCAGCGTTGGGGGACAGGGCTACGAGCAGTACTTC. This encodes CSVGGQGYEQYF.

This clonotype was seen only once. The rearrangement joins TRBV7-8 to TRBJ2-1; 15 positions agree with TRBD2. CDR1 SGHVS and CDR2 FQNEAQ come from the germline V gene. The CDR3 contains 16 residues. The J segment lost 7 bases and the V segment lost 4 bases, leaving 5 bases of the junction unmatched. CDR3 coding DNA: TGTGCCAGCAGCTCGGGACTAGCGGGAGGTATGAATGAGCAGTTCTTC. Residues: CASSSGLAGGMNEQFF.

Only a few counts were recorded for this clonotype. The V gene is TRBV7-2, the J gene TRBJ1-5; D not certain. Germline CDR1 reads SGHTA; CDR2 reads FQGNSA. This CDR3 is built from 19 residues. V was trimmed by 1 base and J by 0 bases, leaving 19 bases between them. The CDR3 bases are TGTGCCAGCAGCTTAGTATCCCCCTGGTCGGCAGCTAGCAATCAGCCCCAGCATTTT. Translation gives CASSLVSPWSAASNQPQHF.

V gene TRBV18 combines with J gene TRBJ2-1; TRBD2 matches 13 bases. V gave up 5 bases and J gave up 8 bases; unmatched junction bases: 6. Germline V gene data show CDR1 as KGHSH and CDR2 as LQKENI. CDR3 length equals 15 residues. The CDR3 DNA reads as TGTGCCAGCTCATTTCGGACTAGCGGGAGTGATGAGCAGTTCTTC. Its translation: CASSFRTSGSDEQFF. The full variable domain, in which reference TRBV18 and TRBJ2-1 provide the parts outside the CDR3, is NAGVMQNPRHLVRRRGQEARLRCSPMKGHSHVYWYRQLPEEGLKFMVYLQKENIIDESGMPKERFSAEFPKEGPSILRIQQVVRGDSAAYFCASSFRTSGSDEQFFGPGTRLTVL.

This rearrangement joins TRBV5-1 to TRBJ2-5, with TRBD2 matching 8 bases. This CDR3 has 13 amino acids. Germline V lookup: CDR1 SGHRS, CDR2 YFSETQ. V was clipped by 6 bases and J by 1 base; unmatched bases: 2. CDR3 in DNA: TGCGCCAGCAAGCTAGCGGGCCAAGAGACCCAGTACTTC. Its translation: CASKLAGQETQYF.

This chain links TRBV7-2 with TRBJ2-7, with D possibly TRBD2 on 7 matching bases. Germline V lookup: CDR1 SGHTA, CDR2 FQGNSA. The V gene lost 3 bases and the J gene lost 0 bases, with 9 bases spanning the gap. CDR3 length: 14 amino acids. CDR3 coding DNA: TGTGCCAGCAGCTTTGGGGGGGCCTCCTACGAGCAGTACTTC. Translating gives CASSFGGASYEQYF.

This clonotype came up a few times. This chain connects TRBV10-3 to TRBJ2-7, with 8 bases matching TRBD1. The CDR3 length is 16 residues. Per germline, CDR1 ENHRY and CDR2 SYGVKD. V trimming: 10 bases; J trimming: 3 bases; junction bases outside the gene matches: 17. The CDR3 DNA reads TGTGCCACCACGGACAGGGATAACGTCCTATACTACGAGCAGTACTTC. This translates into CATTDRDNVLYYEQYF.

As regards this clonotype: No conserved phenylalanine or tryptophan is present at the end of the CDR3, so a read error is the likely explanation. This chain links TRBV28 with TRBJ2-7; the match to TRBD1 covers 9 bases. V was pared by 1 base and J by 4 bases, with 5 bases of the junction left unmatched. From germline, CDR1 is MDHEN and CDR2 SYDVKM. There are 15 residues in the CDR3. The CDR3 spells CASSLLGQGSYEQYL. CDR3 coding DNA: TGTGCCAGCAGTTTATTGGGACAGGGATCATACGAGCAGTACCTC.

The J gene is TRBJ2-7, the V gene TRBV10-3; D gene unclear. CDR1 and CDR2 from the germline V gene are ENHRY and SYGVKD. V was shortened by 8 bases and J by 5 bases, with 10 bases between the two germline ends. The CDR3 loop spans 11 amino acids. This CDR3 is CAIGAGDEQYF. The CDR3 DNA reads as TGTGCCATCGGTGCTGGTGACGAGCAGTACTTC.

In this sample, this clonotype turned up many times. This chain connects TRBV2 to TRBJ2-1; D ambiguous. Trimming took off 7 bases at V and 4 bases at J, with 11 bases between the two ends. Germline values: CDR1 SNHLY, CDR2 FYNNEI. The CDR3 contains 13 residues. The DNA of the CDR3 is TGTGCCAGCACTTGGACGGAGTACAATGAGCAGTTCTTC. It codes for CASTWTEYNEQFF. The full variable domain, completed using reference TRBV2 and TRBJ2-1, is EPEVTQTPSHQVTQMGQEVILRCVPISNHLYFYWYRQILGQKVEFLVSFYNNEISEKSEIFDDQFSVERPDGSNFTLKIRSTKLEDSAMYFCASTWTEYNEQFFGPGTRLTVL.

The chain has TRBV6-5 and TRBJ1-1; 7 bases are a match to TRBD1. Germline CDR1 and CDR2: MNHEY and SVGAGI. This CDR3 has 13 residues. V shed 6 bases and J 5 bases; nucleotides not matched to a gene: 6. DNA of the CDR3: TGTGCCAGCAGGAGAAGGGGACAGACTGAAGCTTTCTTT. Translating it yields CASRRRGQTEAFF.

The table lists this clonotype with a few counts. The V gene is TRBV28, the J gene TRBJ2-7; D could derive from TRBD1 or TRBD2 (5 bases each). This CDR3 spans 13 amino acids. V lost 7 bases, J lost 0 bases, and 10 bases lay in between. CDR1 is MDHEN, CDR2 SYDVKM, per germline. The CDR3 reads CASTRDPSYEQYF. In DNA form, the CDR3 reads TGTGCCAGCACTCGGGACCCCTCCTACGAGCAGTACTTC.

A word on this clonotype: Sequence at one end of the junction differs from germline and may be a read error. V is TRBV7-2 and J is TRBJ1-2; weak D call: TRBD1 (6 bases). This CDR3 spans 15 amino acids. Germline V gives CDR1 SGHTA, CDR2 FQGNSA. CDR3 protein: CASSLNPTGLGGYAF. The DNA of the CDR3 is TGTGCCAGCAGCTTAAATCCGACAGGTCTAGGTGGCTACGCCTTC.

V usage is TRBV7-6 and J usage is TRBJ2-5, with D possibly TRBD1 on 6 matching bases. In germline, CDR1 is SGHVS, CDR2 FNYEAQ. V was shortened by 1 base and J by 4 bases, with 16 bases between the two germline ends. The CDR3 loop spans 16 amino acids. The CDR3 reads CASSLGTGLRRETQYF. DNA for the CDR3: TGTGCCAGCAGCTTAGGAACAGGGCTCCGGAGAGAGACCCAGTACTTC.

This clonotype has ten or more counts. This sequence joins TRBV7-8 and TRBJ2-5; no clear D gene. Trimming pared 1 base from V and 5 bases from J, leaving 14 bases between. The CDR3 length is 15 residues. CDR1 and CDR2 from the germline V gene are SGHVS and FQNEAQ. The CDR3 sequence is CASSLGPAPGETQYF. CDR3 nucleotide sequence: TGTGCCAGCAGCTTAGGGCCAGCCCCCGGGGAGACCCAGTACTTC. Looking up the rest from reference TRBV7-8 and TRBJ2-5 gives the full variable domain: GAGVSQSPRYKVAKRGQDVALRCDPISGHVSLFWYQQALGQGPEFLTYFQNEAQLDKSGLPSDRFFAERPEGSVSTLKIQRTQQEDSAVYLCASSLGPAPGETQYFGPGTRLLVL.

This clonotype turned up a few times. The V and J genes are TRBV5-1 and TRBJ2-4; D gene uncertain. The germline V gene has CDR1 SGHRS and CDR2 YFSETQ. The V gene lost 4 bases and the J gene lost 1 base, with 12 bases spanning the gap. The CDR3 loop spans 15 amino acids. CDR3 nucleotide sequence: TGCGCCAGCAGCCTAACCATAGGTGCCAAAAACATTCAGTACTTC. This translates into CASSLTIGAKNIQYF.

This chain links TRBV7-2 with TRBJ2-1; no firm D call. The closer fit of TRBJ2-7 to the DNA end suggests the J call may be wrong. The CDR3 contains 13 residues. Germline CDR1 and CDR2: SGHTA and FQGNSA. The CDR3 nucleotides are TGTGCCAGCAGCTTACAAAAGTCCTACGAGCAGTACTTC. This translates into CASSLQKSYEQYF.

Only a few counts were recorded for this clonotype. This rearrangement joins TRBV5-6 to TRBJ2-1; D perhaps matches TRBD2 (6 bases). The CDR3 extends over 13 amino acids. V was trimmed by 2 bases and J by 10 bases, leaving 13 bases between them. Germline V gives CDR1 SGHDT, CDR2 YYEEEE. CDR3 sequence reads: CASSFLPGGEQFF. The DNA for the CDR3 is TGTGCCAGCAGCTTCTTGCCTGGGGGGGAGCAGTTCTTC. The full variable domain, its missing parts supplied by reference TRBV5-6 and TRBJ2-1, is DAGVTQSPTHLIKTRGQQVTLRCSPKSGHDTVSWYQQALGQGPQFIFQYYEEEERQRGNFPDRFSGHQFPNYSSELNVNALLLGDSALYLCASSFLPGGEQFFGPGTRLTVL.

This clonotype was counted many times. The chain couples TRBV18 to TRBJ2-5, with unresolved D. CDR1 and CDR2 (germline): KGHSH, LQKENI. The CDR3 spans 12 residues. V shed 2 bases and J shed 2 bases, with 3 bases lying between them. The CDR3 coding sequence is TGTGCCAGCTCACCAAATCAAGAGACCCAGTACTTC. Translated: CASSPNQETQYF. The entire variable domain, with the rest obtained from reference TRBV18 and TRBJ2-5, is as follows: NAGVMQNPRHLVRRRGQEARLRCSPMKGHSHVYWYRQLPEEGLKFMVYLQKENIIDESGMPKERFSAEFPKEGPSILRIQQVVRGDSAAYFCASSPNQETQYFGPGTRLLVL.

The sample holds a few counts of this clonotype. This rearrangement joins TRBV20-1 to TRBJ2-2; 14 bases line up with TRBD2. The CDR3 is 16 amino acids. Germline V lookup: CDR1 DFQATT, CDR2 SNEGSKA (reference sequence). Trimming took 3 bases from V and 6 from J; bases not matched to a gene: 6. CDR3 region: CSASGGTSGSAGELFF. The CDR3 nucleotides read TGCAGTGCTAGTGGCGGGACTAGCGGGAGCGCCGGGGAGCTGTTTTTT.

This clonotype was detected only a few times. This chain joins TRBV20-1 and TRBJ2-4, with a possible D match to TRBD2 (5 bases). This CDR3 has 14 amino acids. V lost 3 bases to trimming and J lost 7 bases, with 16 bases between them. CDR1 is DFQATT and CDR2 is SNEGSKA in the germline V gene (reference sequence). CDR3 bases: TGCAGTGCTAGGGAGCTAGCCTCGGGGAACATTCAGTACTTC. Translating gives CSARELASGNIQYF.

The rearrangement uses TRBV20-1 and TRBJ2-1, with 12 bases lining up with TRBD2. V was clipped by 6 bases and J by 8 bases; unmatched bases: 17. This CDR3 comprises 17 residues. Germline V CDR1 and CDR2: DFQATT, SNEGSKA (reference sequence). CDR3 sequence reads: CSALLPARTSGVDEQFF. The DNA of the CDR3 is TGCAGTGCCTTACTGCCGGCCCGGACTAGCGGGGTAGATGAGCAGTTCTTC.

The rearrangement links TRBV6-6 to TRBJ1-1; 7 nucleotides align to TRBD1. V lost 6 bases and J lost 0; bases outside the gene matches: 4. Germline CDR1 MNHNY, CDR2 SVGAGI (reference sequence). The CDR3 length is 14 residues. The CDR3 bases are TGTGCCAGCAGAAAACAGGGGTTGAACACTGAAGCTTTCTTT. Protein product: CASRKQGLNTEAFF.

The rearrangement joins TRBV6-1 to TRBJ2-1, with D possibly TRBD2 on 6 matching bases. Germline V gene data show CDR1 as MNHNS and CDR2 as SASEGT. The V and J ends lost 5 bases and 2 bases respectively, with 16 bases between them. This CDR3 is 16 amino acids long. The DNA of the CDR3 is TGTGCCAGCAGTATCTACCCGACGGGGGCCTACAATGAGCAGTTCTTC. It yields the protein CASSIYPTGAYNEQFF.

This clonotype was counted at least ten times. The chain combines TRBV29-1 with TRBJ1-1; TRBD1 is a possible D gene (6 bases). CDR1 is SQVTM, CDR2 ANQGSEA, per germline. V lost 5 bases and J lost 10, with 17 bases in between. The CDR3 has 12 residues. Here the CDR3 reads CSVRREPRGAFF. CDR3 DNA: TGCAGCGTTCGCAGGGAACCCAGGGGAGCTTTCTTT.

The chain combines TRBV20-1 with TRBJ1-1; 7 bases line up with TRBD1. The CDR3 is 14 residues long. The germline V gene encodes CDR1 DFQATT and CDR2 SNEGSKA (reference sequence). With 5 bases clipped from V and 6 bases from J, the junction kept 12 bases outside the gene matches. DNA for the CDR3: TGCAGTGCTGGGGACAGCCTCTCGGTATCTGAAGCTTTCTTT. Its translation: CSAGDSLSVSEAFF.

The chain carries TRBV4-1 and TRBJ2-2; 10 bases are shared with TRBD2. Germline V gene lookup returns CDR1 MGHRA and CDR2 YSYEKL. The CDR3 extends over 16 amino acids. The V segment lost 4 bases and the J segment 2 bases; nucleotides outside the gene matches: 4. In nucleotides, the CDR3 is TGCGCCAGCAGCCCAAGGACTAGCGGTAACACCGGGGAGCTGTTTTTT. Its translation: CASSPRTSGNTGELFF.

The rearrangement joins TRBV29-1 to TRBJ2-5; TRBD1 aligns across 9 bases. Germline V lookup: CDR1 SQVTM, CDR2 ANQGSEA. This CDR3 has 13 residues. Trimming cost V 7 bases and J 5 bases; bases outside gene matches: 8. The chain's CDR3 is CSAARGQGETQYF. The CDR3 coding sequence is TGCAGCGCGGCTCGCGGACAGGGGGAGACCCAGTACTTC.